One and the same sample provided the 32 T cell receptor beta chains below, sequenced in a study of T-cell memory formation after mild COVID-19. TCRdb ran MiXCR on the 5' RACE reads and lists one entry per CDR3 protein. The table lists 270,000 or so distinct CDR3 sequences, 16% of them singletons. Sequencing was done on a sample of PBMCs or a T cell subset sorted from them (not recorded which). The receptors originated from a man aged 18 to 30 who had mild COVID-19 (a few samples of this study predate the infection). Cell type and time point are not known.

This clonotype was counted ten times or more. The V and J genes are TRBV5-6 and TRBJ2-7; TRBD1 might be the D (6 bases). V gave up 4 bases and J gave up 3 bases, with 11 bases separating them. Germline-derived CDR1 and CDR2 are SGHDT and YYEEEE. This CDR3 is built from 13 residues. CDR3 protein: CASSPQGYYEQYF. Written as DNA, the CDR3 is TGTGCCAGCAGCCCCCAGGGGTACTACGAGCAGTACTTC.

This clonotype was seen more than once but under ten times. V usage is TRBV7-3 and J usage is TRBJ2-6; D possibly matches TRBD1 or TRBD2 (5 bases each). CDR1 is SGHTA and CDR2 is FQGTGA in the germline V gene. V was cut by 2 bases and J by 1 base, with 9 bases left in between. The CDR3 extends over 16 amino acids. This chain's CDR3 is CASSLQGASGANVLTF. CDR3 nucleotides: TGTGCCAGCAGCTTACAGGGAGCGTCTGGGGCCAACGTCCTGACTTTC.

In this sample, this clonotype turned up a few times. The chain is built from TRBV25-1 and TRBJ1-1; D is possibly TRBD1 (6 bases). This CDR3 comprises 12 residues. The V gene's germline CDR1 is MGHDK and CDR2 SYGVNS. V lost 8 bases and J 7 bases, leaving 14 bases between the germline ends. CDR3 nucleotides: TGTGCCAGCGCGAAGGGGGGAAATGAAGCTTTCTTT. Its translation is CASAKGGNEAFF.

V and J are TRBV4-3 and TRBJ1-5; D is unclear. This CDR3 is 13 amino acids long. V was clipped by 2 bases and J by 6 bases, with 8 bases between them. Germline CDR1 and CDR2: LGHNA and YSLEER. CDR3 DNA: TGCGCCAGCAGCCAACGGCGGGGTCAGCCCCAGCATTTT. This translates into CASSQRRGQPQHF.

This clonotype showed up just a few times. V and J are TRBV6-2 or TRBV6-3 and TRBJ2-1, with TRBD1 matching over 9 bases. The V segment lost 5 bases and the J segment 7 bases; nucleotides outside the gene matches: 6. Per germline, CDR1 MNHEY and CDR2 SVGEGT. CDR3 length: 14 amino acids. CDR3 bases: TGTGCCAGCAGTCACAGGGGGCGTCAAAATGAGCAGTTCTTC. Amino acid sequence: CASSHRGRQNEQFF.

This clonotype was detected a few times. The genes are TRBV9 and TRBJ2-3; the D is unclear. The ends were cut back, 2 bases at V and 1 base at J, with 8 bases in the middle. Germline CDR1 is SGDLS and CDR2 is YYNGEE. This CDR3 is 14 amino acids long. CDR3 nucleotides: TGTGCCAGCAGCGTTCAAGGCCGCACAGATACGCAGTATTTT. Its protein is CASSVQGRTDTQYF.

In its sample, this clonotype was seen a few times. This chain uses TRBV11-3 with TRBJ2-2; D is perhaps TRBD2 (5 bases). V was shortened by 3 bases and J by 5 bases, with 10 bases between the two germline ends. The CDR3 runs to 14 residues. CDR1 and CDR2 (germline): SGHNT, YENEEA. In nucleotides, the CDR3 is TGTGCCAGCAGCTTGAGAGGGAAAACCGGGGAGCTGTTTTTT. This codes for CASSLRGKTGELFF.

This clonotype was counted only a few times. For the CDR3, the DNA is TGTGCCAGCAGCTCGGGACTAGAGGGCGGGGAGACCCAGTACTTC. Protein product: CASSSGLEGGETQYF. This sequence joins TRBV7-9 and TRBJ2-5; TRBD2 agrees at 8 bases. Germline loops: CDR1 SEHNR, CDR2 FQNEAQ (reference sequence). With V trimmed by 4 bases and J by 5 bases, 9 bases remained unmatched. The length of the CDR3 is 15 residues.

This clonotype was seen only a few times. V and J are TRBV12-3 or TRBV12-4 and TRBJ2-3; D possibly corresponds to TRBD2 (6 bases). Trimming removed 1 base at V and 3 bases at J, with 11 bases between. This CDR3 spans 15 amino acids. The CDR3 sequence is CASSLGTGTTDTQYF. CDR3 DNA: TGTGCCAGCAGTTTAGGGACCGGGACTACAGATACGCAGTATTTT.

The gene calls are TRBV7-9 and TRBJ1-2; no firm D call. The CDR3 length is 14 residues. Germline CDR1 reads SEHNR; CDR2 reads FQNEAQ (reference sequence). V gave up 1 base and J gave up 2 bases, with 8 bases separating them. CDR3 region: CASSLGYENYGYTF. The CDR3 nucleotides are TGTGCCAGCAGCTTAGGATATGAGAACTATGGCTACACCTTC.

The chain carries TRBV7-6 and TRBJ2-3; 15 nucleotides line up with TRBD2. This CDR3 is 15 amino acids long. Looked up from germline, CDR1 is SGHVS and CDR2 is FNYEAQ. The junction had 7 bases not matched to a gene; V was cut back by 5 bases and J by 10 bases. The CDR3 is CASSQGGLAGGAQYF. CDR3 sequence (DNA): TGTGCCAGCAGCCAAGGGGGACTAGCGGGGGGTGCGCAGTATTTT. The full variable domain, rest sourced from reference TRBV7-6 and TRBJ2-3, is GAGVSQSPRYKVTKRGQDVALRCDPISGHVSLYWYRQALGQGPEFLTYFNYEAQQDKSGLPNDRFSAERPEGSISTLTIQRTEQRDSAMYRCASSQGGLAGGAQYFGPGTRLTVL.

This clonotype showed up many times. V and J are TRBV10-2 and TRBJ2-1, with 10 bases aligning to TRBD1. With V trimmed by 6 bases and J by 1 base, 0 bases remained unmatched. Per the germline V gene, CDR1 is WSHSY and CDR2 is SAAADI. The CDR3 runs 14 residues. In nucleotides, the CDR3 is TGCGCCAGCAGGGACAGGGGGTCCTACAATGAGCAGTTCTTC. Protein product: CASRDRGSYNEQFF.

This clonotype has a handful of counts. This sequence joins TRBV12-3 or TRBV12-4 and TRBJ2-7; D unclear. V gave up 3 bases and J gave up 7 bases, with 13 bases separating them. The length of the CDR3 is 13 residues. The CDR3: CASSLALMGEQYF. The CDR3 nucleotides are TGTGCCAGCAGTTTGGCCCTAATGGGGGAGCAGTACTTC.

The V gene is TRBV7-9, the J gene TRBJ1-1, with D unclear. This CDR3 spans 15 amino acids. Germline V gives CDR1 SEHNR, CDR2 FQNEAQ (reference sequence). V was shortened by 4 bases and J by 1 base, with 13 bases between the two germline ends. In nucleotides, the CDR3 is TGTGCCAGCAGCTCCCCGGGGTGGCCGAACACTGAAGCTTTCTTT. This translates into CASSSPGWPNTEAFF.

The CDR3 protein is CARKRDSGAYEQYV. The CDR3 DNA follows: TGTGCCCGCAAACGAGATAGCGGGGCCTACGAGCAGTACGTC. The rearrangement joins TRBV6-2 or TRBV6-3 to TRBJ2-7; 8 positions match TRBD2. Germline trimming cut 11 bases from V and 2 bases from J; bases unmatched to any gene: 11. The V gene's germline CDR1 is MNHEY and CDR2 SVGEGT. This CDR3 is 14 amino acids long.

This clonotype was seen a handful of times. In DNA, the CDR3 is TGTGCCAGCAGACCGACCGGTGGGGCCAACGTCCTGACTTTC. It is translated as CASRPTGGANVLTF. The chain links TRBV6-5 to TRBJ2-6; unclear D gene. The CDR3 consists of 14 residues. Germline V gene data show CDR1 as MNHEY and CDR2 as SVGAGI. The V and J ends lost 6 bases and 3 bases respectively, with 9 bases between them.

This chain uses TRBV7-9 with TRBJ2-6; the D call may be TRBD1 or TRBD2 (5 bases each). Germline V gene sequence: CDR1 SEHNR, CDR2 FQNEAQ (reference sequence). Trimming stripped 1 base from V and 2 bases from J, with 12 bases between. This CDR3 spans 17 amino acids. CDR3 amino acids: CASSLGLGPPGANVLTF. DNA of the CDR3: TGTGCCAGCAGCTTAGGGCTGGGACCCCCTGGGGCCAACGTCCTGACTTTC.

This rearrangement joins TRBV4-3 to TRBJ2-7; D might be TRBD2 (5 bases). V was clipped by 1 base and J by 1 base, with 11 bases between them. Germline V gene sequence: CDR1 LGHNA, CDR2 YSLEER. CDR3 length: 15 residues. The DNA of the CDR3 is TGCGCCAGCAGCCAAGCGAGGGTAGGATCCTACGAGCAGTACTTC. This sequence encodes CASSQARVGSYEQYF.

V and J are TRBV3-1 and TRBJ1-1; no clear D gene. Germline V lookup: CDR1 LGHDT, CDR2 YNNKEL (reference sequence). V lost 3 bases and J lost 1, with 12 bases in between. The CDR3 is 15 residues long. CDR3 in DNA: TGTGCCAGCAGCCAGGTGGGGAGCGGGAACACTGAAGCTTTCTTT. Protein: CASSQVGSGNTEAFF.

Only a few counts were recorded for this clonotype. The chain has TRBV4-1 and TRBJ2-2, with 9 bases that match TRBD1. The V and J ends lost 3 bases and 5 bases, in that order; junction bases with no gene match: 7. The CDR3 totals 16 residues. Per germline, CDR1 MGHRA and CDR2 YSYEKL. The CDR3 reads CASSHSPGTGTGELFF. CDR3 nucleotide sequence: TGCGCCAGCAGCCACAGTCCCGGGACAGGGACCGGGGAGCTGTTTTTT.

The CDR3 reads CASSLLGGYTEAFF. The CDR3 nucleotides read TGTGCCAGCAGTTTATTGGGCGGATACACTGAAGCTTTCTTT. The J gene is TRBJ1-1, the V gene TRBV27; D is unresolved. Germline V gene lookup returns CDR1 MNHEY and CDR2 SMNVEV (reference sequence). Trimming left V 1 base short and J 3 bases short, with 9 bases between. The CDR3 has 14 amino acids.

The chain carries TRBV2 and TRBJ1-5; D unresolved. The germline V and J ends were trimmed by 6 bases and 6 bases, with 21 bases remaining between them. Germline V CDR1 and CDR2: SNHLY, FYNNEI. The CDR3 length is 16 residues. The CDR3 region has the DNA TGTGCCAGCAGCGGCCTTGGACGTGGGAGCCGTCAGCCCCAGCATTTT. The encoded protein is CASSGLGRGSRQPQHF.

This clonotype was counted only a few times. V and J are TRBV7-2 and TRBJ2-3; TRBD1 matches 7 bases. The V and J ends lost 3 bases and 2 bases, in that order; junction bases with no gene match: 2. CDR3 size: 14 residues. Per germline, CDR1 SGHTA and CDR2 FQGNSA. In DNA form, the CDR3 reads TGTGCCAGCAGCTTTGGGACAGCCACAGATACGCAGTATTTT. Translation: CASSFGTATDTQYF.

This chain uses TRBV9 with TRBJ2-3; possibly TRBD1 for D (6 bases). Deletions cut 0 bases from V and 0 bases from J, with 14 bases between. This CDR3 spans 17 amino acids. Germline V CDR1 and CDR2: SGDLS, YYNGEE. CDR3 DNA: TGTGCCAGCAGCGTAGGGGACACAGATACTAGCACAGATACGCAGTATTTT. Residues: CASSVGDTDTSTDTQYF.

This clonotype was observed many times. The chain couples TRBV6-2 or TRBV6-3 to TRBJ1-1, with D possibly TRBD1 on 5 matching bases. There are 13 residues in the CDR3. V was shortened by 6 bases and J by 3 bases, with 11 bases between the two germline ends. CDR1 is MNHEY and CDR2 is SVGEGT in the germline V gene. Here the CDR3 reads CASRWGADTEAFF. The CDR3 DNA reads TGTGCCAGCAGGTGGGGCGCCGACACTGAAGCTTTCTTT.

This clonotype was recorded a few times. V gene TRBV30 combines with J gene TRBJ1-1; D ambiguous. The V gene lost 1 base and the J gene lost 6 bases, with 9 bases spanning the gap. Germline V gene data show CDR1 as GTSNPN and CDR2 as SVGIG (reference sequence). The CDR3 covers 12 residues. The CDR3: CAWSDPPAEAFF. The DNA for the CDR3 is TGTGCCTGGAGTGATCCCCCAGCTGAAGCTTTCTTT.

J is TRBJ1-4 and V is TRBV4-1; D is perhaps TRBD1 (5 bases). The length of the CDR3 is 17 residues. Looked up from germline, CDR1 is MGHRA and CDR2 is YSYEKL. Trimming shortened V by 4 bases and J by 7 bases, and 22 bases separated the two germline ends. Here the CDR3 reads CASSPPTLGRNTEKLFF. CDR3 DNA: TGCGCCAGCAGCCCCCCAACCTTGGGGCGAAACACTGAAAAACTGTTTTTT.

This clonotype was seen a few times. V usage is TRBV6-5 and J usage is TRBJ1-2; D unclear. There are 15 residues in the CDR3. Looked up from germline, CDR1 is MNHEY and CDR2 is SVGAGI. V was clipped by 1 base and J by 1 base, with 10 bases between them. The CDR3 region is CASSYFLRGNYGYTF. CDR3 nucleotides: TGTGCCAGCAGTTACTTCCTGCGGGGTAACTATGGCTACACCTTC.

The V call is TRBV6-1, the J call TRBJ1-5; the D gene is possibly TRBD1 (5 bases). This CDR3 has 14 residues. The V gene's germline CDR1 is MNHNS and CDR2 SASEGT. With 5 bases removed from V and 5 bases from J, the gap between germline ends came to 13 bases. The CDR3 region has the DNA TGTGCCAGCAGTCCCCGACAGATCTATCAGCCCCAGCATTTT. Residues: CASSPRQIYQPQHF.

The chain combines TRBV12-3 or TRBV12-4 with TRBJ2-7; a possible D gene is TRBD2 (6 bases). Between the trimmed V and J ends, which lost 6 bases and 4 bases, there was a span of 16 bases. The CDR3 has 14 amino acids. DNA of the CDR3: TGTGCCAGCAGCCCCTCAGTGGGGGGTTACGAGCAGTACGTC. Protein sequence: CASSPSVGGYEQYV.

This clonotype was counted only a few times. This chain joins TRBV6-5 and TRBJ2-3; 7 bases align to TRBD1. This CDR3 is built from 15 residues. V was clipped by 5 bases and J by 10 bases; unmatched bases: 15. Germline V gene lookup returns CDR1 MNHEY and CDR2 SVGAGI. The CDR3 loop is CASSPHRGLAMAQYF. The CDR3 nucleotides are TGTGCCAGCAGTCCACACAGGGGCCTGGCTATGGCGCAGTATTTT.

This sequence joins TRBV9 and TRBJ2-7, with TRBD1 matching 8 bases. The V segment lost 5 bases and the J segment 4 bases; nucleotides outside the gene matches: 5. Germline loops: CDR1 SGDLS, CDR2 YYNGEE. This CDR3 spans 13 amino acids. The CDR3: CASRGQEQYEQYV. The DNA of the CDR3 is TGTGCCAGCAGGGGACAGGAGCAGTACGAGCAGTACGTC.